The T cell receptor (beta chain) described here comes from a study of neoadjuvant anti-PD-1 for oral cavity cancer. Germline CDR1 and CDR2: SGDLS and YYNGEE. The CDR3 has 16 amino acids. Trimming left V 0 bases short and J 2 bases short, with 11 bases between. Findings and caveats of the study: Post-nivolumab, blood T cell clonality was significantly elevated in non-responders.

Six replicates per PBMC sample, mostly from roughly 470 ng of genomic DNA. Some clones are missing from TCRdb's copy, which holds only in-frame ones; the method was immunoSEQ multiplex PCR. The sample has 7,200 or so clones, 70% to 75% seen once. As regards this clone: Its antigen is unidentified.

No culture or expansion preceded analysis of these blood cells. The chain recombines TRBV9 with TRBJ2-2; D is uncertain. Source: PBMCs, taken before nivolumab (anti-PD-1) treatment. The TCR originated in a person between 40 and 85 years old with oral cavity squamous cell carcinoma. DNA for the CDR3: TGTGCCAGCAGCGTAGGCACAGTCCGTAACACCGGGGAGCTGTTTTTT. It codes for CASSVGTVRNTGELFF.